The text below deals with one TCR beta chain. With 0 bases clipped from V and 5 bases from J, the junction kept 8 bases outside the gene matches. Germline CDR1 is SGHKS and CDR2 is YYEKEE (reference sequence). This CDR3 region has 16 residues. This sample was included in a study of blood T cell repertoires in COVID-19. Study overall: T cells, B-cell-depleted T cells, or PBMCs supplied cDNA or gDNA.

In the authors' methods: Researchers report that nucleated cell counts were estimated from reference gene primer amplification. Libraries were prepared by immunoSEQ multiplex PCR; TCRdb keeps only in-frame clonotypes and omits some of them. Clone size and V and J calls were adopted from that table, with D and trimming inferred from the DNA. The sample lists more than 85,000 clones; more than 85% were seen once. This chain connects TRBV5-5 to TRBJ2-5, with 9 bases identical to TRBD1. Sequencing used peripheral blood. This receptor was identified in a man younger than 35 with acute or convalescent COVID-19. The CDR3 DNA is TGTGCCAGCAGCTTGGGGATTCCGGGGACAGGGGAGACCCAGTACTTC. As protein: CASSLGIPGTGETQYF.